This TCR beta chain emerged from a study of human T cells and chemical hapten exposure. Each CDR3 protein gets one entry after TCRdb re-called the RACE reads with MiXCR. Here the sample spans tens of thousands of distinct CDR3 sequences, 11% being singletons. The ends lost 7 bases at V and 4 bases at J; junction bases unmatched: 11. The CDR3 is made up of 15 amino acids. This clonotype was counted a few times. The time point here: pre-sensitization, week 0. Treatment described: therapeutic diphenylcyclopropenone sensitization with weekly scalp DPC. The rearrangement uses TRBV12-3 or TRBV12-4 and TRBJ2-7; 9 positions agree with TRBD1. The specimen comprised whole blood, sampled in connection with sensitization to the hapten diphenylcyclopropenone (DPC). This TCR came from a woman aged 45-65 years with alopecia areata. Some clones in this sample may be carry-over from other donors' samples. Written as DNA, the CDR3 is TGTGCCAGCACTAAAAGGGGACAGGGCGAATACGAGCAGTACTTC. Translated: CASTKRGQGEYEQYF.